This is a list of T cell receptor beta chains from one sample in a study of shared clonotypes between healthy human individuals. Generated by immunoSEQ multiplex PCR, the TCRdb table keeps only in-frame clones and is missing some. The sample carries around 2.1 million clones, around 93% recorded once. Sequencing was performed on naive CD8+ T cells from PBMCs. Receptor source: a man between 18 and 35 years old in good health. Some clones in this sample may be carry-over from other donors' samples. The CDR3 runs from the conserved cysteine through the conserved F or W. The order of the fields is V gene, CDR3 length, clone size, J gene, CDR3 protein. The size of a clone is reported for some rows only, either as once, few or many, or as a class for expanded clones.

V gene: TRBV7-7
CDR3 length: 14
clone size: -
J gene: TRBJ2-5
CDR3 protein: CASSLGQGKETQYF

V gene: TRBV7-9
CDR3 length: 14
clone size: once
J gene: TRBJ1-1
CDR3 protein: CASSPRTRGTEAFF

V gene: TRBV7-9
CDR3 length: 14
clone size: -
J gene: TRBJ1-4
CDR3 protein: CASSSQMTNEKLFF

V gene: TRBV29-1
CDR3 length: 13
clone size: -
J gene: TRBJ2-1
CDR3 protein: CSAISGAYNEQFF

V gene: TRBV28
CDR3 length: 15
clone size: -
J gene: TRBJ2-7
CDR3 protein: CASSRAWTESYEQYF

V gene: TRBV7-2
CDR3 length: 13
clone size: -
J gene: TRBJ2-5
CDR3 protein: CASWDRSQETQYF

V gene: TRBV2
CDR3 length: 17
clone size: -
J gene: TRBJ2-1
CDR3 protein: CASSAPTGSGPYNEQFF

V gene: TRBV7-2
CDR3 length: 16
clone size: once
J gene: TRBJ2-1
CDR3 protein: CASSSLKRDPSLEQFF

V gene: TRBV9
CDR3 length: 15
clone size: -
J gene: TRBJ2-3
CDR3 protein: CASSVEDSYTDTQYF

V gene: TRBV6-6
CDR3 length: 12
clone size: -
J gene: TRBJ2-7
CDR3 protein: CASRNRNYEQYF

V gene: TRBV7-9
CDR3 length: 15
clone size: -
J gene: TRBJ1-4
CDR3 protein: CASSPQQGPNEKLFF

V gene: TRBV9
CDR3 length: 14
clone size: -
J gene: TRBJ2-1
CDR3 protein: CASSPRDSYNEQFF

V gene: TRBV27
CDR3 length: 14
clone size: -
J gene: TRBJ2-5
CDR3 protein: CASSTTGWEETQYF

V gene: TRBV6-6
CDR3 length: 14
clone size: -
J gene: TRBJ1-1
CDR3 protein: CASSYGVENTEAFF

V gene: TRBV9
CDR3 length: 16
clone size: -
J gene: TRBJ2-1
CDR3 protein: CASSVARWDPYNEQFF

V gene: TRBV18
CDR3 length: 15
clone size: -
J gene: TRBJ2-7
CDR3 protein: CASSPTSGSSYEQYF

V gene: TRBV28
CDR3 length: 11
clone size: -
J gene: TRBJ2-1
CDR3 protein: CASSPGFEQFF

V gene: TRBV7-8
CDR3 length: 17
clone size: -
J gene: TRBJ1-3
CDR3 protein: CASSHRDRGFSGNTIYF

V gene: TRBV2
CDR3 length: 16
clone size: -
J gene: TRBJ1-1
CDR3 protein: CASSVSGAVLNTEAFF

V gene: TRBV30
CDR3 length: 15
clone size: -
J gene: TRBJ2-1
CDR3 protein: CAWSPRLGADNEQFF

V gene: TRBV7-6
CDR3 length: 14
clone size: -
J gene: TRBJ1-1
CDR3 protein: CASSLTGADTEALF

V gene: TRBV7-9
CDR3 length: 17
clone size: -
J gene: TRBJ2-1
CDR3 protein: CASSSPLLASGDNEQFF

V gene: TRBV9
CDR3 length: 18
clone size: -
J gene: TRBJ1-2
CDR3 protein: CASSPTGWSGTGAYGYTF

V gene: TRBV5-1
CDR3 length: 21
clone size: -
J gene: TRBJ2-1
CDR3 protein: CASSLAGLSGSPGPMWNEQFF

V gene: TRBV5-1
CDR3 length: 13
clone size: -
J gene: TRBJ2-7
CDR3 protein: CASSLEHLYEQYF

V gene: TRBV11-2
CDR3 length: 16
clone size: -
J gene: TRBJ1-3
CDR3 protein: CASFPRRQGPSRHIYF

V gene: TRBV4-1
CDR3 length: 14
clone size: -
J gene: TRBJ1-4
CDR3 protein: CASSQDFEEEKLFF

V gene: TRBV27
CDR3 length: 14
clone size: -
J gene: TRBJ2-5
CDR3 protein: CASSLRGRQETQYF

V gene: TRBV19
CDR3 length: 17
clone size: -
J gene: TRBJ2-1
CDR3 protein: CASSIWGSGRPYNEQFF

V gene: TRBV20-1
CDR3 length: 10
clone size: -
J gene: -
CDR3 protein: CSASPYEQYF

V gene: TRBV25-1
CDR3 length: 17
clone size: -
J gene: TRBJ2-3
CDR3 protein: CASSESLAHASTDTQYF

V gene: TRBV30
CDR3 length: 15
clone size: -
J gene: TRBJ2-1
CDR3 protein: CAWASRGGLYNEQFF

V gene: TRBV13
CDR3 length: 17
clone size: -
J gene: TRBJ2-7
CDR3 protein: CASSWGRPTGGIHEQYF

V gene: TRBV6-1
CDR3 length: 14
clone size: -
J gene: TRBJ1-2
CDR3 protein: CASNPQGTNYGYTF

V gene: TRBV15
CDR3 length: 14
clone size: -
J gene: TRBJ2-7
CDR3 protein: CATSSMSPTYEQYF

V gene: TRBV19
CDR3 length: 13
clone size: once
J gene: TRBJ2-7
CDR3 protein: CASSGKGKVEQYF

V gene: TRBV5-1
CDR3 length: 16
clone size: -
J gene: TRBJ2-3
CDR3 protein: CASSLEARRGTDTQYF

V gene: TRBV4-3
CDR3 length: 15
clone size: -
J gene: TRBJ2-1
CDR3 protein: CASSQEDISYNEQFF

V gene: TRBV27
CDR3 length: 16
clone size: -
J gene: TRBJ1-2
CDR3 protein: CASSLSRTAGRDGYTF

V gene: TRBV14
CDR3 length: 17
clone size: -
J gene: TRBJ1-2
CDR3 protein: CASSHPTDRDILYGYTF

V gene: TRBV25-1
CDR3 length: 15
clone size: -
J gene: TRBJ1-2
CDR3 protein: CASSELTGAIYGYTF